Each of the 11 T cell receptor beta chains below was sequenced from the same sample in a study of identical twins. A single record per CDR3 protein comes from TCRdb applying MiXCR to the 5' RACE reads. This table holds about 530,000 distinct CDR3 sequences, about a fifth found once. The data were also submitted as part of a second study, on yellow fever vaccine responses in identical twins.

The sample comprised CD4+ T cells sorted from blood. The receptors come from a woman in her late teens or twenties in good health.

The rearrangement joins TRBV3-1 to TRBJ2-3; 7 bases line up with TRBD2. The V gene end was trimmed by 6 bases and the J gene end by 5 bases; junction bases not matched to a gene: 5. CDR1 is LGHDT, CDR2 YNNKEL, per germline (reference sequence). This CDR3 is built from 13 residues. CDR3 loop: CASSHREEDTQYF. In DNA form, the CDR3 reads TGTGCCAGCAGTCACCGGGAGGAAGATACGCAGTATTTT.

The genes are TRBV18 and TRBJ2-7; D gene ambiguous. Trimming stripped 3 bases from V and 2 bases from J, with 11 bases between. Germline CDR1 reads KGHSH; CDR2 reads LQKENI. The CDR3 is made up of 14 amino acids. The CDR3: CASSPSPRAYEQYV. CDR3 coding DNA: TGTGCCAGCTCACCTTCCCCCCGTGCCTACGAGCAGTACGTC.

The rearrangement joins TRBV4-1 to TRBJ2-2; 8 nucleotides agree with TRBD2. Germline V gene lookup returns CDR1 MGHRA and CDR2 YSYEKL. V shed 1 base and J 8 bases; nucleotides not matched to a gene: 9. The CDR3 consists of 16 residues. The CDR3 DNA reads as TGCGCCAGCAGCCAAGGAACACGGGGGGGAACAGGGGAGCTGTTTTTT. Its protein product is CASSQGTRGGTGELFF.

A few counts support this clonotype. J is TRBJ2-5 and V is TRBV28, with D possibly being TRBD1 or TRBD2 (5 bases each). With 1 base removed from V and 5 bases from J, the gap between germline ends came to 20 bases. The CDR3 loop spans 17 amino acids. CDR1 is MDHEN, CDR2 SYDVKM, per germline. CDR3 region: CASSLSLPRGVGETQYF. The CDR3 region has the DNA TGTGCCAGCAGTTTATCCCTTCCAAGAGGGGTTGGGGAGACCCAGTACTTC.

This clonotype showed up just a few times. The CDR3 sequence: CATSRGSSSEQYF. In DNA form, the CDR3 reads TGTGCCACCAGCAGAGGAAGTAGTAGCGAGCAGTACTTC. The chain has TRBV15 and TRBJ2-7; no firm D call. From germline, CDR1 is LNHNV and CDR2 YYDKDF (reference sequence). The length of the CDR3 is 13 residues. V was cut by 1 base and J by 6 bases, with 10 bases left in between. Combining the CDR3 with reference TRBV15 and TRBJ2-7 gives the whole variable domain DAMVIQNPRYQVTQFGKPVTLSCSQTLNHNVMYWYQQKSSQAPKLLFHYYDKDFNNEADTPDNFQSRRPNTSFCFLDIRSPGLGDTAMYLCATSRGSSSEQYFGPGTRLTVT.

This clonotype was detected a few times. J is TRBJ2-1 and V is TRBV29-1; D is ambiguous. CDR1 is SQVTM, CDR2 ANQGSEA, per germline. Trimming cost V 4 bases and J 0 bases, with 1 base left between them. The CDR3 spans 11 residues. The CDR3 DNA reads TGCAGCGTTGGCTCCTACAATGAGCAGTTCTTC. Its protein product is CSVGSYNEQFF.

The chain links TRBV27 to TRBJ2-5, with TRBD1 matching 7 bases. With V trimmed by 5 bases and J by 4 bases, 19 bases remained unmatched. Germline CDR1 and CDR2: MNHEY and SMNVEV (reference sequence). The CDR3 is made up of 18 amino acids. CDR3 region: CASSPQPGGQPIRETQYF. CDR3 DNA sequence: TGTGCCAGCAGTCCACAACCAGGGGGACAGCCGATTCGAGAGACCCAGTACTTC.

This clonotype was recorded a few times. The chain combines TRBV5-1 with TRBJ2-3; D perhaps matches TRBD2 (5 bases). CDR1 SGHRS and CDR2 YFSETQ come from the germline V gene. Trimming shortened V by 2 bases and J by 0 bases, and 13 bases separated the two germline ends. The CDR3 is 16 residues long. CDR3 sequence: CASSFRSGTSTDTQYF. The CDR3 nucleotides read TGCGCCAGCAGCTTTAGAAGCGGTACTAGCACAGATACGCAGTATTTT.

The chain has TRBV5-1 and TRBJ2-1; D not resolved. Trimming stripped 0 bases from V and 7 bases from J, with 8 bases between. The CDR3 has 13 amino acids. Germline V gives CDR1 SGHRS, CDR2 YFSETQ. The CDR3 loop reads CASSLDGVNEQFF. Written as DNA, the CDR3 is TGCGCCAGCAGCTTGGATGGGGTAAATGAGCAGTTCTTC.

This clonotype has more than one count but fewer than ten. Here the CDR3 reads CSARAGTGHNEQFF. The DNA for the CDR3 is TGCAGTGCTAGAGCCGGGACAGGGCACAATGAGCAGTTCTTC. V is TRBV20-1 and J is TRBJ2-1; 9 bases fit TRBD1. J gave up 5 bases and V 1 base, and 3 bases lay outside the gene matches. This CDR3 contains 14 residues. Germline lookup yields CDR1 DFQATT and CDR2 SNEGSKA (reference sequence).

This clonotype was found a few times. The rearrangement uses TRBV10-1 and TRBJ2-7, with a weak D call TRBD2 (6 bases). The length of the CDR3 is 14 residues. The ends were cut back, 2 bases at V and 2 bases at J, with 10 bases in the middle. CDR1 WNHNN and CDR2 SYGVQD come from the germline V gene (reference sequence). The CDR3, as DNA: TGCGCCAGCAGTGAGCCGGGAGCTGCCTACGAGCAGTACTTC. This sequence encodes CASSEPGAAYEQYF.